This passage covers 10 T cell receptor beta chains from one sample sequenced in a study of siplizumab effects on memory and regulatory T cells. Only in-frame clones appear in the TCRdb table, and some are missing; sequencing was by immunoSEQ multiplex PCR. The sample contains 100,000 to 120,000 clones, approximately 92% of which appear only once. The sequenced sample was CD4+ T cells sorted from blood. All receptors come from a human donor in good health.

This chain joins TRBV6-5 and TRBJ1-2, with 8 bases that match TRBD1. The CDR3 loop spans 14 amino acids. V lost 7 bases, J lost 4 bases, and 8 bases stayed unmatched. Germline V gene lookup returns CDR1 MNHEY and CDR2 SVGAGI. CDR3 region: CASTRTGLGYGYTF. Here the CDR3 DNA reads TGTGCCAGCACCCGGACAGGGTTAGGCTATGGCTACACCTTC.

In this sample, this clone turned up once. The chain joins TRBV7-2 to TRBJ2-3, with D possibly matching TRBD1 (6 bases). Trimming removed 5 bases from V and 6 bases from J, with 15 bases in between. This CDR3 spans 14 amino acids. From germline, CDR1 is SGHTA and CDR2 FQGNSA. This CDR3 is CASSRGPGADTQYF. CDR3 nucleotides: TGTGCCAGCAGCCGAGGACCAGGGGCGGATACGCAGTATTTT.

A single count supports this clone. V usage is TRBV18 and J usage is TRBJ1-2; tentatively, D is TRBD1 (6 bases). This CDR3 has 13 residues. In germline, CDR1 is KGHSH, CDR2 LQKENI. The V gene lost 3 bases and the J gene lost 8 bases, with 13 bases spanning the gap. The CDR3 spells CASSPTPGDGYTF. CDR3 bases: TGTGCCAGCTCACCTACCCCAGGGGACGGCTACACCTTC.

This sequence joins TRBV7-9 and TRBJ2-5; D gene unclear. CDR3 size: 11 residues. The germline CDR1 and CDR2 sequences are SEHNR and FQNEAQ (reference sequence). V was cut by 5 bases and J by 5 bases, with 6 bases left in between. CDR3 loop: CASSAQETQYF. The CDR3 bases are TGTGCCAGCAGCGCTCAGGAGACCCAGTACTTC.

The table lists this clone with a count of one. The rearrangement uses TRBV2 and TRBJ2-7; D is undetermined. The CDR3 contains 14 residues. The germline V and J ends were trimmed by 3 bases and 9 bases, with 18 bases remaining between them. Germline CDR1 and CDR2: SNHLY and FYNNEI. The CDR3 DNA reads TGTGCCAGCAGTGATCCCCGGAGACAATTGGTGCAGTACTTC. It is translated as CASSDPRRQLVQYF.

The CDR3 reads CASSPGTGGTYEQYF. CDR3 DNA: TGTGCCAGCTCACCGGGGACAGGGGGGACCTACGAGCAGTACTTC. This chain links TRBV18 with TRBJ2-7; the match to TRBD1 covers 11 bases. Germline V gene sequence: CDR1 KGHSH, CDR2 LQKENI. This CDR3 is built from 15 residues. The V gene end was trimmed by 3 bases and the J gene end by 2 bases; junction bases not matched to a gene: 3.

The CDR3: CASSPGDRENEQFF. The CDR3 DNA is TGCGCCAGCAGCCCCGGGGACAGGGAAAATGAGCAGTTCTTC. The V and J genes are TRBV5-1 and TRBJ2-1; 9 nucleotides line up with TRBD1. The germline CDR1 and CDR2 sequences are SGHRS and YFSETQ. The CDR3 covers 14 residues. Germline trimming cut 4 bases from V and 7 bases from J; bases unmatched to any gene: 6.

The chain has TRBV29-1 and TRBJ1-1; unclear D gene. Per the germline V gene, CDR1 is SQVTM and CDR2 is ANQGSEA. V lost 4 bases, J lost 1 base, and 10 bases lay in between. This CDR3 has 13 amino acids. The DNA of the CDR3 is TGCAGCGTTGCACGGTTCGGGAACACTGAAGCTTTCTTT. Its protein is CSVARFGNTEAFF. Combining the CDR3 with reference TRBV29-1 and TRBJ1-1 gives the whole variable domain SAVISQKPSRDICQRGTSLTIQCQVDSQVTMMFWYRQQPGQSLTLIATANQGSEATYESGFVIDKFPISRPNLTFSTLTVSNMSPEDSSIYLCSVARFGNTEAFFGQGTRLTVV.

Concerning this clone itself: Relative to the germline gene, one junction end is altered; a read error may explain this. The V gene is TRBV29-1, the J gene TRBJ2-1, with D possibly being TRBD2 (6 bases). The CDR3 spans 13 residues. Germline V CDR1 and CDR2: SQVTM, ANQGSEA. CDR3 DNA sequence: TGCAGCGTTGCCCCCCAATTTGCGCAGGCGGGGATCTTC. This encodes CSVAPQFAQAGIF.

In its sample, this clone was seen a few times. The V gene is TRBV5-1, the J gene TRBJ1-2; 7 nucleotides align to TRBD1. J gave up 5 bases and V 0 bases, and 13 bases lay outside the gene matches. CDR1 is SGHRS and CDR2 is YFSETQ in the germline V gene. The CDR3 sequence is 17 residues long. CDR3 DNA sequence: TGCGCCAGCAGCTTGGCCCAGGGGGGTGTTCCTTTATATGGCTACACCTTC. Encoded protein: CASSLAQGGVPLYGYTF.